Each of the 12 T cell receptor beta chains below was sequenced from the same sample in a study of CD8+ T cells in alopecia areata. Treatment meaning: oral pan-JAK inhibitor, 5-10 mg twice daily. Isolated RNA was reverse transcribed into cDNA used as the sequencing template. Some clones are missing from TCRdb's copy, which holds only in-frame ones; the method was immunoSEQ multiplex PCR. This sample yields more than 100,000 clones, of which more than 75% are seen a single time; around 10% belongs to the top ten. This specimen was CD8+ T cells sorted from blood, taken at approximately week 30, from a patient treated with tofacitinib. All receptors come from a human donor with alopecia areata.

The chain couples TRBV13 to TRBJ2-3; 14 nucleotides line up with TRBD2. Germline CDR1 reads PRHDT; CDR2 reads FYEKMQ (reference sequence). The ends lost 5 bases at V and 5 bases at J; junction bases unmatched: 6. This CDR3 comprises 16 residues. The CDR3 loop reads CASSPRGLAGVDTQYF. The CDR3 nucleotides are TGTGCCAGCAGCCCGAGGGGACTAGCGGGGGTAGATACGCAGTATTTT.

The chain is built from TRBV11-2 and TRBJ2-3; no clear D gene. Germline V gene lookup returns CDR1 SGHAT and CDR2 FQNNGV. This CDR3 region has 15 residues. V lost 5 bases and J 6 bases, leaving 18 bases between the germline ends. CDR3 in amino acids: CASSPWGMGRDTQYF. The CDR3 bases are TGTGCCAGCAGCCCTTGGGGAATGGGAAGGGATACGCAGTATTTT. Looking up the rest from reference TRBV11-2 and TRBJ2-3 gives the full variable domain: EAGVAQSPRYKIIEKRQSVAFWCNPISGHATLYWYQQILGQGPKLLIQFQNNGVVDDSQLPKDRFSAERLKGVDSTLKIQPAKLEDSAVYLCASSPWGMGRDTQYFGPGTRLTVL.

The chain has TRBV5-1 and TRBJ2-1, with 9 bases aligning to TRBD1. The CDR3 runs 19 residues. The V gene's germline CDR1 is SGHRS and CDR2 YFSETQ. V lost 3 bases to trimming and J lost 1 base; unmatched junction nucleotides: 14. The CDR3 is CASSYVDRGGGFSYNEQFF. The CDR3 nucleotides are TGCGCCAGCAGCTACGTGGACAGGGGAGGAGGGTTTTCCTACAATGAGCAGTTCTTC. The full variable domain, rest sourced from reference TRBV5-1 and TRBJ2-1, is KAGVTQTPRYLIKTRGQQVTLSCSPISGHRSVSWYQQTPGQGLQFLFEYFSETQRNKGNFPGRFSGRQFSNSRSEMNVSTLELGDSALYLCASSYVDRGGGFSYNEQFFGPGTRLTVL.

CDR3 in amino acids: CASSQGGGPTLDEQFF. The DNA for the CDR3 is TGCGCCAGCAGCCAAGGTGGGGGGCCCACCCTGGATGAGCAGTTCTTC. The chain links TRBV4-1 to TRBJ2-1; D possibly uses TRBD1 or TRBD2 (6 bases each). The V end lost 1 base, the J end lost 8 bases, and 18 bases lay between the germline ends. The CDR3 is made up of 16 amino acids. Germline V gene data show CDR1 as MGHRA and CDR2 as YSYEKL.

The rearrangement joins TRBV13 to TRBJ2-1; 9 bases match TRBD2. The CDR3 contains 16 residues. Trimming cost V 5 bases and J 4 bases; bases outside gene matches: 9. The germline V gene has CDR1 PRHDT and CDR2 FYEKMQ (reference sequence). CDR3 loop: CASSNTGLASYNEQFF. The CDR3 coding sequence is TGTGCCAGCAGCAACACGGGACTAGCTTCTTACAATGAGCAGTTCTTC. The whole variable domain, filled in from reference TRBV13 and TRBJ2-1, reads AAGVIQSPRHLIKEKRETATLKCYPIPRHDTVYWYQQGPGQDPQFLISFYEKMQSDKGSIPDRFSAQQFSDYHSELNMSSLELGDSALYFCASSNTGLASYNEQFFGPGTRLTVL.

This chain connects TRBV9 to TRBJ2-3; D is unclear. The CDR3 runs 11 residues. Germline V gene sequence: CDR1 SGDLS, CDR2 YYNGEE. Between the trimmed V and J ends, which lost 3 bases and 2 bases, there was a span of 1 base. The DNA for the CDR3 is TGTGCCAGCAGCGCCACAGATACGCAGTATTTT. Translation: CASSATDTQYF. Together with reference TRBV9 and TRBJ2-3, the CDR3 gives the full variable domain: DSGVTQTPKHLITATGQRVTLRCSPRSGDLSVYWYQQSLDQGLQFLIQYYNGEERAKGNILERFSAQQFPDLHSELNLSSLELGDSALYFCASSATDTQYFGPGTRLTVL.

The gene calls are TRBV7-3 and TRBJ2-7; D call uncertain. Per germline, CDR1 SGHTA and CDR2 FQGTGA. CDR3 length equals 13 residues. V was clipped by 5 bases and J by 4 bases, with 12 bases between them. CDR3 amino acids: CASSRPGPYEQYF. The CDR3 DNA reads TGTGCCAGCAGCCGGCCTGGCCCTTACGAGCAGTACTTC.

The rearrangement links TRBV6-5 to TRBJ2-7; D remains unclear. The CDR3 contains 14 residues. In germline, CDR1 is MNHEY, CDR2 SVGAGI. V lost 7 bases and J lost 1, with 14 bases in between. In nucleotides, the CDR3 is TGTGCCAGCAACCTTATAGGACCTTCCTACGAGCAGTACTTC. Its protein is CASNLIGPSYEQYF.

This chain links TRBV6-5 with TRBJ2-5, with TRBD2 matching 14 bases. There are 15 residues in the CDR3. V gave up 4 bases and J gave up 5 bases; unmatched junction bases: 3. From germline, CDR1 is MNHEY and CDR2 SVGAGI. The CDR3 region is CASSWTSGGPETQYF. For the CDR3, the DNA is TGTGCCAGCAGTTGGACTAGCGGGGGGCCGGAGACCCAGTACTTC.

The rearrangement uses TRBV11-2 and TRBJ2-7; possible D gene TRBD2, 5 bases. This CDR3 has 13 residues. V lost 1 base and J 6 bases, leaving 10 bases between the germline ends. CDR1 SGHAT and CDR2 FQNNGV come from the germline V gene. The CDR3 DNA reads TGTGCCAGCAGCTTAGGAGGGAAGCGCGAGCAGTACTTC. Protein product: CASSLGGKREQYF.

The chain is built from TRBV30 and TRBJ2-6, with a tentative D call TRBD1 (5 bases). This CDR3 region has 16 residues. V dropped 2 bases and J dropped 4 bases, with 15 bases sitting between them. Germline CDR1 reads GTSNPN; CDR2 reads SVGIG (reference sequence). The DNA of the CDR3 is TGTGCCTGGAGTCACACTGTAGGGGTGGGGGCCAACGTCCTGACTTTC. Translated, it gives CAWSHTVGVGANVLTF. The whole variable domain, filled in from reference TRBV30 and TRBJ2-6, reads SQTIHQWPATLVQPVGSPLSLECTVEGTSNPNLYWYRQAAGRGLQLLFYSVGIGQISSEVPQNLSASRPQDRQFILSSKKLLLSDSGFYLCAWSHTVGVGANVLTFGAGSRLTVL.

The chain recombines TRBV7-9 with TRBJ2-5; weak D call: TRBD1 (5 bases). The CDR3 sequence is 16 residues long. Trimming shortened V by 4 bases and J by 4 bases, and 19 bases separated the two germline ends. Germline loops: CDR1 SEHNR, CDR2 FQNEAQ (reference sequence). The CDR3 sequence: CASSYSSDPGLETQYF. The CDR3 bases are TGTGCCAGCAGCTATTCGAGTGATCCAGGGCTAGAGACCCAGTACTTC. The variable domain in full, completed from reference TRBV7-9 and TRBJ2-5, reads DTGVSQNPRHKITKRGQNVTFRCDPISEHNRLYWYRQTLGQGPEFLTYFQNEAQLEKSRLLSDRFSAERPKGSFSTLEIQRTEQGDSAMYLCASSYSSDPGLETQYFGPGTRLLVL.